The 6 T cell receptor beta chains below all came from one sample that was sequenced in a study of blood T cells in healthy people across ages. A second 7 to 11 cycle PCR used barcoded and J-beta primers. MiXCR, run by TCRdb on the 5' RACE reads, gives a single entry per CDR3 protein. The sample carries 540,000 or so distinct CDR3 sequences, about 25% recorded once. These data also featured in a second study, about T cells of mothers and their children.

Sequencing input: blood. The receptors stem from a boy between 5 and 17 years old in good health.

This clonotype has just a few counts. The chain uses TRBV7-9 and TRBJ2-1; 11 bases agree with TRBD1. The end of the DNA is better explained by TRBJ2-5, so the J call may be wrong. The CDR3 runs to 14 residues. Germline loops: CDR1 SEHNR, CDR2 FQNEAQ (reference sequence). Here the CDR3 reads CATTSGTGGETQYF. In DNA, the CDR3 is TGTGCCACGACCTCCGGGACAGGGGGGGAGACCCAGTACTTC.

This chain uses TRBV5-1 with TRBJ1-1, with a weak D call TRBD1 (6 bases). The CDR3 covers 13 residues. With 4 bases removed from V and 4 bases from J, the gap between germline ends came to 11 bases. Germline V CDR1 and CDR2: SGHRS, YFSETQ. The CDR3 region is CASSPDSPTEAFF. The DNA of the CDR3 is TGCGCCAGCAGCCCGGACAGTCCCACTGAAGCTTTCTTT.

There are a few counts of this clonotype. The gene calls are TRBV10-3 and TRBJ2-5, with TRBD1 matching 9 bases. The J call may be faulty, since TRBJ2-7 better matches the DNA end. The CDR3 is 15 amino acids. CDR1 is ENHRY and CDR2 is SYGVKD in the germline V gene. CDR3 sequence (DNA): TGTGCCAGCAGCACAGGGGGCGCGAATTTTTACGAGCAGTACTTC. Amino acid sequence: CASSTGGANFYEQYF.

The J gene is TRBJ1-2, the V gene TRBV5-4, with 7 bases lining up with TRBD1. Germline CDR1 SGHNT, CDR2 YYREEE (reference sequence). With 6 bases clipped from V and 3 bases from J, the junction kept 8 bases outside the gene matches. The CDR3 is 14 amino acids. The CDR3 spells CASTRTGVDYGYTF. In nucleotides, the CDR3 is TGTGCCAGCACCCGGACAGGTGTTGACTATGGCTACACCTTC. Combining the CDR3 with reference TRBV5-4 and TRBJ1-2 gives the whole variable domain ETGVTQSPTHLIKTRGQQVTLRCSSQSGHNTVSWYQQALGQGPQFIFQYYREEENGRGNFPPRFSGLQFPNYSSELNVNALELDDSALYLCASTRTGVDYGYTFGSGTRLTVV.

The chain is built from TRBV20-1 and TRBJ2-7; TRBD1 or TRBD2 may be the D gene (6 bases each). Germline assignment: CDR1 DFQATT and CDR2 SNEGSKA (reference sequence). With 0 bases removed from V and 1 base from J, the gap between germline ends came to 19 bases. This CDR3 is 17 amino acids long. The DNA for the CDR3 is TGCAGTGCTAGAGATCCCGCGAGCCCGGGGGCTTCCTACGAGCAGTACTTC. Translated: CSARDPASPGASYEQYF.

The chain carries TRBV6-2 or TRBV6-3 and TRBJ2-5; no clear D gene. The V gene's germline CDR1 is MNHEY and CDR2 SVGEGT. V was cut by 2 bases and J by 5 bases, with 9 bases left in between. CDR3 size: 13 residues. The CDR3 loop is CASSYEVGETQYF. The CDR3 DNA reads TGTGCCAGCAGTTACGAGGTTGGGGAGACCCAGTACTTC.